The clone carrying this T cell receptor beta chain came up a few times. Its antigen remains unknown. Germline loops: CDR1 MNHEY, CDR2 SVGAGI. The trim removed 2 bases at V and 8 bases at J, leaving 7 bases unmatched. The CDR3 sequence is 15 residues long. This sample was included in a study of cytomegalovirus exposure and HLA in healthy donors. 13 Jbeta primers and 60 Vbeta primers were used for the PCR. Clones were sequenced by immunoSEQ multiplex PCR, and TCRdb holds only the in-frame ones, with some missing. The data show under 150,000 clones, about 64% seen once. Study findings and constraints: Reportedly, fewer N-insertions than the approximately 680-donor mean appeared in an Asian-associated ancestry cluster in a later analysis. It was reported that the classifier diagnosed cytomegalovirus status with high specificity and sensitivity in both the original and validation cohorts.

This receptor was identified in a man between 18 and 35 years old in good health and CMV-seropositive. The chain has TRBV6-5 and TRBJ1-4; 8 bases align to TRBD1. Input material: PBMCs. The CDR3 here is CASSYGGTGAEKLFF. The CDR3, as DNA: TGTGCCAGCAGTTACGGGGGGACAGGAGCCGAAAAACTGTTTTTT.